This T cell receptor beta chain derives from a study of radiotherapy plus CTLA-4 blockade in lung cancer. Germline loops: CDR1 KGHSH, CDR2 LQKENI. The CDR3 sequence is 17 residues long. V lost 3 bases and J lost 7, with 22 bases in between. The protocol was immunoSEQ multiplex PCR, while the TCRdb copy is restricted to in-frame clones and leaves out a portion. The sample consists of 84,000 or so clones, around 86% of them appearing once. Sequencing was performed on peripheral blood, taken from a patient treated with radiotherapy plus ipilimumab. The V and J genes are TRBV18 and TRBJ1-3; no reliable D call. This clonotype was sampled from a human donor with non-small cell lung cancer that progressed on radiotherapy plus ipilimumab. Here the CDR3 reads CASSPPSLLGGSNTIYF. CDR3 sequence (DNA): TGTGCCAGCTCACCTCCGTCGCTCCTAGGAGGTTCTAACACCATATATTTT.